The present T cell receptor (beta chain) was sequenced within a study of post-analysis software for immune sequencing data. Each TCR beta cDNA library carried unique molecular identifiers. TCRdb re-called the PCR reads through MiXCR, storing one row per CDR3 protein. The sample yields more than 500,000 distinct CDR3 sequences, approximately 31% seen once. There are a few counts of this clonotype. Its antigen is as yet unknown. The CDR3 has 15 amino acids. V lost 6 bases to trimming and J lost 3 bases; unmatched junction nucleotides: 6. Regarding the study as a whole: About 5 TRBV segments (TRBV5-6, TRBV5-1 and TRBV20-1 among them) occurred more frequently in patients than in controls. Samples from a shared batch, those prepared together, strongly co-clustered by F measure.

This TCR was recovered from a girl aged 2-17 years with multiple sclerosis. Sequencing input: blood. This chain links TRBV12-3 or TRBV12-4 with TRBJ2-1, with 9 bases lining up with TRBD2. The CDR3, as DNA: TGTGCCAGCAGGGCGAGCGGGGGGTACTACAATGAGCAGTTCTTC. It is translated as CASRASGGYYNEQFF.